What follows describes a single T cell receptor beta chain. Antigen unknown. This record comes from a study of T cell responses to AZD1222 COVID-19 vaccine. The study's findings and limits: Clonal diversity was possibly underestimated, and white British individuals and females predominated among donors.

Per the germline V gene, CDR1 is MGHDK and CDR2 is SYGVNS. The V end lost 4 bases, the J end lost 5 bases, and 6 bases lay between the germline ends. CDR3 length: 13 amino acids. The repertoire was sequenced with immunoSEQ multiplex PCR; TCRdb's copy has only in-frame clones and lacks some. Here the sample spans 45,000 to 55,000 clones, around 80% being singletons. V is TRBV25-1 and J is TRBJ1-6, with D uncertain. The specimen comprised peripheral blood, sampled on day 0 of MenACWY control vaccination. The TCR was taken from an adult in good health. CDR3 nucleotides: TGTGCCAGCAGTGGGCTCGATAATTCACCCCTCCACTTT. Residues: CASSGLDNSPLHF.